The clone carrying this T cell receptor beta chain showed up just once. Produced via immunoSEQ multiplex PCR; TCRdb's table is partial and in-frame only. In the table there are more than 55,000 clones, 90% to 95% of which are singletons. V lost 6 bases, J lost 6 bases, and 14 bases stayed unmatched. The CDR3 runs 15 residues. Germline CDR1 and CDR2: SQVTM and ANQGSEA. These data originate in a study of T cell changes during pregnancy in multiple sclerosis. The sample in question was CD8+ T cells from peripheral blood mononuclear cells, obtained after pregnancy. This TCR derives from a female donor with multiple sclerosis, enrolled in a pregnancy study. V is TRBV29-1 and J is TRBJ2-7; TRBD1 aligns across 10 bases. The chain's CDR3 is CSVVPLRQGAFEQYF. CDR3 sequence (DNA): TGCAGCGTCGTTCCCCTACGACAGGGGGCGTTCGAGCAGTACTTC.